These T cell receptor beta chains were read from a single sample in a study of spatial heterogeneity in lung cancer. MiXCR, applied by TCRdb to the 5' RACE reads, yields one record per CDR3 protein. The data show roughly 10,000 distinct CDR3 sequences, with around a quarter seen just once and 3.9% held by the top ten. The sequencing used PBMCs, collected at follow-up. The receptor set was obtained from a female donor with early-stage non-small cell lung cancer. The CDR3 runs from the conserved cysteine through the conserved F or W. Fields, in order: J gene, clone size, V gene, D gene, CDR3 protein, CDR3 DNA. The D gene is left open where the match is weak. Clone sizes are given selectively: once, few, many, or a class where the clone is expanded.

>TRBJ2-1|-|TRBV12-3/TRBV12-4|TRBD2
CASSLTQAGGNEQFF
TGTGCCAGCAGTCTTACCCAAGCGGGAGGGAATGAGCAGTTCTTC
>TRBJ2-7|few|TRBV2|-
CASSEGMTYEQYF
TGTGCCAGCAGTGAGGGTATGACCTACGAGCAGTACTTC
>TRBJ1-5|-|TRBV6-2/TRBV6-3|-
CASKKSGGQQPQHF
TGTGCCAGCAAAAAATCGGGGGGGCAGCAGCCCCAGCATTTT
>TRBJ2-1|-|TRBV6-5|TRBD1
CASSSIKTGGNEQFF
TGTGCCAGCAGTTCCATCAAGACAGGGGGCAATGAGCAGTTCTTC
>TRBJ2-1|-|TRBV28|-
CASTPAGTPDSYNEQFF
TGTGCCAGCACACCAGCCGGGACACCGGACTCCTACAATGAGCAGTTCTTC
>TRBJ2-2|-|TRBV19|-
CASTITPDTGELFF
TGTGCCAGTACCATAACCCCTGACACCGGGGAGCTGTTTTTT
>TRBJ2-1|few|TRBV19|-
CASSNSGSSSYNEQFF
TGTGCCAGTAGTAACTCGGGGTCCAGCTCCTACAATGAGCAGTTCTTC
>TRBJ1-3|-|TRBV14|-
CASSQDLRSSGNTIYF
TGTGCCAGCAGCCAAGATCTACGGAGCTCTGGAAACACCATATATTTT
>TRBJ1-2|few|TRBV29-1|-
CSVEGGRGYGYTF
TGCAGCGTTGAAGGCGGGAGAGGCTATGGCTACACCTTC
>TRBJ2-5|-|TRBV4-2|TRBD2
CASSQGTSVFRETQYF
TGTGCCAGCAGCCAAGGGACTAGCGTTTTTCGAGAGACCCAGTACTTC
>TRBJ2-3|medium-sized|TRBV3-1|-
CASSQGDTQYF
TGTGCCAGCAGCCAAGGAGATACGCAGTATTTT
>TRBJ2-3|-|TRBV20-1|-
CSARRASSTDTQYF
TGCAGTGCTCGCCGGGCCTCTAGCACAGATACGCAGTATTTT
>TRBJ2-7|few|TRBV7-2|-
CASSSSREQYF
TGTGCCAGCAGCTCTAGTCGGGAACAGTACTTC
>TRBJ2-7|few|TRBV28|-
CASSFQRTGTGPREQYF
TGTGCCAGCAGTTTCCAACGAACCGGGACTGGCCCTCGGGAGCAGTACTTC
>TRBJ2-1|-|TRBV5-1|TRBD2
CASSLTSGRVSHEQFF
TGCGCCAGCAGCTTAACTAGCGGGAGGGTTTCTCATGAGCAGTTCTTC
>TRBJ2-3|few|TRBV7-9|TRBD2
CASSSGLAGGGTDTQYF
TGTGCCAGCAGCTCCGGACTAGCGGGAGGTGGTACAGATACGCAGTATTTT
>TRBJ2-5|medium-sized|TRBV20-1|TRBD2
CSAKLTSGRPRETQYF
TGCAGTGCCAAGTTGACTAGCGGGAGGCCCCGGGAGACCCAGTACTTC
>TRBJ2-7|-|TRBV5-6|TRBD2
CASSPVTLAEPYEQYF
TGTGCCAGCAGCCCGGTGACCCTAGCGGAGCCCTACGAGCAGTACTTC
>TRBJ2-6|-|TRBV29-1|-
CSVAPTRVSGANVLTF
TGCAGCGTTGCCCCCACACGGGTCTCTGGGGCCAACGTCCTGACTTTC
>TRBJ1-5|few|TRBV19|TRBD1
CASSMDPTGGGQPQHF
TGTGCCAGTAGTATGGACCCAACAGGGGGCGGGCAGCCCCAGCATTTT
>TRBJ2-7|medium-sized|TRBV19|TRBD2
CASSKLFLAGAEQYF
TGTGCCAGTAGTAAACTCTTCCTAGCGGGAGCCGAGCAGTACTTC
>TRBJ1-1|-|TRBV10-1|TRBD1
CASSATGGDAFF
TGCGCCAGCAGTGCGACAGGGGGTGATGCTTTCTTT
>TRBJ2-3|-|TRBV21-1|-
CASSSGTGSPLDTQYF
TGTGCCAGCAGTTCCGGGACCGGGTCCCCGTTGGATACGCAGTATTTT
>TRBJ1-2|-|TRBV29-1|-
CSVGREAGYTF
TGCAGCGTTGGACGGGAGGCCGGCTACACCTTC
>TRBJ2-7|once|TRBV6-5|-
CASEGPSYEQYF
TGTGCCAGCGAAGGGCCGTCCTACGAGCAGTACTTC
>TRBJ2-2|few|TRBV12-3/TRBV12-4|TRBD1
CASSLGQGAPGELFF
TGTGCCAGCAGTCTTGGACAGGGGGCTCCCGGGGAGCTGTTTTTT
>TRBJ2-6|-|TRBV19|-
CASSISSGANILTF
TGTGCCAGTAGTATCTCCTCTGGGGCCAACATCCTGACTTTC